This TCR beta chain was sequenced during a study of blood T cell repertoires in COVID-19. Study overall: Acute and convalescent COVID-19 specimens originated in the United States, Italy and Spain. PBMCs, B-cell-depleted T cells, or T cells provided the cDNA or gDNA that made up the material.

Original processing notes: Reference gene primer amplification gave estimated nucleated cell counts. Libraries were prepared by immunoSEQ multiplex PCR; TCRdb keeps only in-frame clonotypes and omits some of them. That table furnishes V, J and clone size, whereas the DNA furnished D and trimming. The sample comprises some 70,000 clones, over 70% of which are singletons, and less than 25% rests with the top ten. V lost 4 bases, J lost 8 bases, and 14 bases stayed unmatched. CDR1 and CDR2 from the germline V gene are SGHRS and YFSETQ. The CDR3 has 16 amino acids. Sequencing input: peripheral blood. This clonotype originated in a man aged 55 to 70 with acute or convalescent COVID-19. The J gene is TRBJ2-1, the V gene TRBV5-1; 8 nucleotides match TRBD2. CDR3 protein: CASSPQQAGVRDEQFF. The CDR3 DNA follows: TGCGCCAGCAGCCCCCAGCAAGCGGGAGTAAGGGATGAGCAGTTCTTC.